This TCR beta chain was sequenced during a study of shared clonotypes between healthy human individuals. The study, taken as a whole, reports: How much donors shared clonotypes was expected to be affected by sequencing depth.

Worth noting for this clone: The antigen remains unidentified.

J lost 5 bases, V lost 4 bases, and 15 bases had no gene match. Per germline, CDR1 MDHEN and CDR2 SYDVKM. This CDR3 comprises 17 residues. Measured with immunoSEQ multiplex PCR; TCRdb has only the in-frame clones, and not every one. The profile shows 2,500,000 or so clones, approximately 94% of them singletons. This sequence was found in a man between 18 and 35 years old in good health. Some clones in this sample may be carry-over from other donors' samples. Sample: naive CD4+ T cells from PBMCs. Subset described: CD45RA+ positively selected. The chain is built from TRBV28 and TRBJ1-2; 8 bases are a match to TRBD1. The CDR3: CASSSPRTGGRGYGYTF. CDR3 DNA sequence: TGTGCCAGCAGTTCACCTAGAACAGGGGGGCGTGGGTATGGCTACACCTTC.